Following are 15 T cell receptor beta chains from one sample sequenced in a study of tumor-infiltrating lymphocytes in primary liver carcinoma. Joint extraction of RNA and DNA used roughly 19-31 mg of bulk tissue that was unsorted. Total RNA (around 500 ng) served as template for TCR beta cDNA synthesis primed by a constant-region primer. The TCR beta library was amplified through three nested multiplex PCR rounds in a modified ARM-PCR procedure. The first two PCR rounds, roughly 10 cycles each, used TRBV1-TRBV30 forward primers and a C-beta reverse primer. One entry per CDR3 protein results from TCRdb running MiXCR on the multiplex PCR reads. The sample yields 120,000 or so distinct CDR3 sequences, about 68% seen once. The sequenced sample consisted of liver tumor tissue from sampling region 1. Subset reported: tumor region T1, superior pole. The receptors derive from a woman aged 55 to 70 with primary liver carcinoma and hepatitis B virus infection.

This chain links TRBV5-1 with TRBJ2-1, with 9 nucleotides matching TRBD2. Germline V gives CDR1 SGHRS, CDR2 YFSETQ. After removal of 3 bases from V and 3 bases from J, the junction contained 4 bases not matched to a gene. This CDR3 is built from 15 residues. CDR3 protein: CASSSGTSSYNEQFF. The DNA of the CDR3 is TGCGCCAGCAGCTCGGGGACTAGCAGCTACAATGAGCAGTTCTTC.

The rearrangement links TRBV12-3 or TRBV12-4 to TRBJ2-2, with D unclear. The CDR3 has 16 amino acids. Between the trimmed V and J ends, which lost 1 base and 1 base, there was a span of 10 bases. The chain's CDR3 is CASSLDGVKNTGELFF. The CDR3 coding sequence is TGTGCCAGCAGTTTAGATGGAGTTAAGAACACCGGGGAGCTGTTTTTT.

The chain employs TRBV29-1 and TRBJ2-3, with a possible D match to TRBD2 (6 bases). The V and J ends lost 4 bases and 0 bases respectively, with 11 bases between them. This CDR3 has 14 residues. Germline CDR1 SQVTM, CDR2 ANQGSEA. The CDR3 is CSVAGTGSTDTQYF. CDR3 bases: TGCAGCGTTGCCGGGACTGGGAGCACAGATACGCAGTATTTT.

Remarks on this clonotype: An end of the junction differs from the germline gene, which may be a read error. V is TRBV12-3 or TRBV12-4 and J is TRBJ2-7, with D possibly matching TRBD2 (5 bases). CDR3 length: 14 amino acids. CDR3 protein: CASILTSGSYEQYF. DNA for the CDR3: TGTGCCAGCATTTTAACTAGTGGGAGCTACGAGCAGTACTTC.

In the case of this clonotype: A read error may explain this, as a much larger clone is one base away. The chain recombines TRBV12-3 or TRBV12-4 with TRBJ1-1, with no clear D. The CDR3 has 11 residues. Trimming stripped 4 bases from V and 9 bases from J, with 9 bases between. The CDR3 nucleotides are TGTGCCAGCAGTTCGCGGCAGAAAGCTTTCTTT. Translation gives CASSSRQKAFF.

J is TRBJ2-7 and V is TRBV11-2, with D perhaps matching TRBD2 (7 bases). Germline values: CDR1 SGHAT, CDR2 FQNNGV. V lost 5 bases, J lost 6 bases, and 29 bases lay in between. CDR3 length equals 18 residues. The CDR3: CASSLRRTRGEKACEQYF. The CDR3 nucleotides are TGTGCCAGCAGCCTCCGCAGGACTAGGGGGGAGAAGGCCTGCGAGCAGTACTTC.

As regards this clonotype: A much larger clone is a single base away; this may be a read error. This chain uses TRBV6-6 with TRBJ2-7; the D is unclear. The CDR3 is 14 residues long. Germline V gene lookup returns CDR1 MNHNY and CDR2 SVGAGI (reference sequence). Trimming cost V 5 bases and J 6 bases, with 17 bases left between them. The CDR3 region has the DNA TGTGCCAGCAGTAGCAACCAGGTGAACTGCGAGCAGTACTTC. This sequence encodes CASSSNQVNCEQYF.

Of note for this clonotype: No conserved phenylalanine or tryptophan is present at the end of the CDR3, so a read error is the likely explanation. J is TRBJ1-6 and V is TRBV11-2; D is uncertain. Germline lookup yields CDR1 SGHAT and CDR2 FQNNGV. V shed 0 bases and J shed 9 bases, with 12 bases lying between them. This CDR3 comprises 15 residues. The CDR3 reads CASSLDPGSRSPLHL. The CDR3 DNA is TGTGCCAGCAGCTTAGATCCGGGGAGTCGTTCACCCCTCCACCTT.

This clonotype came up many times. This chain links TRBV12-3 or TRBV12-4 with TRBJ2-7; 11 positions agree with TRBD2. The CDR3 sequence is 14 residues long. V lost 5 bases, J lost 3 bases, and 3 bases stayed unmatched. CDR3 sequence: CASSQGTSGYEQYF. As DNA, the CDR3 is TGTGCCAGCAGTCAAGGGACTAGCGGCTACGAGCAGTACTTC.

DNA for the CDR3: TGTGCCAGCAGCCGGGATGGGATATACAATGAGCAGTTCTTC. It yields the protein CASSRDGIYNEQFF. The chain joins TRBV7-8 to TRBJ2-1, with D possibly TRBD2 on 5 matching bases. Germline lookup yields CDR1 SGHVS and CDR2 FQNEAQ. Trimming left V 5 bases short and J 4 bases short, with 12 bases between. The CDR3 runs 14 residues. The full variable domain, its missing parts supplied by reference TRBV7-8 and TRBJ2-1, is GAGVSQSPRYKVAKRGQDVALRCDPISGHVSLFWYQQALGQGPEFLTYFQNEAQLDKSGLPSDRFFAERPEGSVSTLKIQRTQQEDSAVYLCASSRDGIYNEQFFGPGTRLTVL.

As for this clonotype: A much larger clone lies a single base off, so this may be a read error. The chain recombines TRBV6-1 with TRBJ1-6; D is possibly TRBD1 (6 bases). This CDR3 contains 14 residues. Germline V gene lookup returns CDR1 MNHNS and CDR2 SASEGT. The V and J ends lost 6 bases and 6 bases respectively, with 12 bases between them. CDR3 region: CASRRDILNSPLHF. Here the CDR3 DNA reads TGTGCCAGCAGAAGGGACATCCTTAATTCACCCCTCCACTTT.

This clonotype was observed at least ten times. The V call is TRBV28, the J call TRBJ2-3, with D unclear. The V and J ends lost 5 bases and 3 bases respectively, with 6 bases between them. The CDR3 runs to 12 residues. Per the germline V gene, CDR1 is MDHEN and CDR2 is SYDVKM. CDR3 protein: CASSTITDTQYF. DNA of the CDR3: TGTGCCAGCAGTACGATAACAGATACGCAGTATTTT. Drawing the rest from reference TRBV28 and TRBJ2-3, the complete variable domain is DVKVTQSSRYLVKRTGEKVFLECVQDMDHENMFWYRQDPGLGLRLIYFSYDVKMKEKGDIPEGYSVSREKKERFSLILESASTNQTSMYLCASSTITDTQYFGPGTRLTVL.

This clonotype was seen ten or more times. V is TRBV12-3 or TRBV12-4 and J is TRBJ1-1; no reliable D call. The CDR3 is made up of 13 amino acids. Trimming removed 8 bases at V and 0 bases at J, with 10 bases between. The CDR3 nucleotides are TGTGCCAGCCGAGGACGGGTGAACACTGAAGCTTTCTTT. It specifies CASRGRVNTEAFF.

Regarding this clonotype: The junction departs from the called germline gene at one end, perhaps through a read error. The chain has TRBV5-6 and TRBJ2-3; the match to TRBD2 covers 7 bases. This CDR3 has 16 amino acids. Germline V lookup: CDR1 SGHDT, CDR2 YYEEEE. The chain's CDR3 is CASSLDSGTAIDTQYF. The CDR3 nucleotides read TGTGCCAGCAGCTTGGACAGCGGGACGGCCATAGATACACAGTATTTT. Full variable domain (outside the CDR3, taken from reference TRBV5-6 and TRBJ2-3): DAGVTQSPTHLIKTRGQQVTLRCSPKSGHDTVSWYQQALGQGPQFIFQYYEEEERQRGNFPDRFSGHQFPNYSSELNVNALLLGDSALYLCASSLDSGTAIDTQYFGPGTRLTVL.

A remark on this clonotype: No conserved phenylalanine or tryptophan is present at the end of the CDR3, so a read error is the likely explanation. The rearrangement links TRBV12-3 or TRBV12-4 to TRBJ1-1; 8 nucleotides match TRBD1. CDR3 length: 13 amino acids. This CDR3 reads CASSRQGNTEAFS. The CDR3 coding sequence is TGTGCCAGCAGCCGACAGGGGAACACGGAAGCTTTCTCT.